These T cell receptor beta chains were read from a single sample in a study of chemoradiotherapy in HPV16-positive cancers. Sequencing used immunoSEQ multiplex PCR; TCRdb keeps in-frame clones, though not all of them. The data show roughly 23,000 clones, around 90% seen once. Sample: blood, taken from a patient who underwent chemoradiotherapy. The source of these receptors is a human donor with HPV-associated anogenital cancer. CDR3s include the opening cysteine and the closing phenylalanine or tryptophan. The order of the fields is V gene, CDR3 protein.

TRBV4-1 CASSQVHGETQYF
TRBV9 CASSVATGNIAGELFF
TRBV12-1 CASSFNGVDLSPYNEQFF
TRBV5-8 CASSPTRQLIYGYTF
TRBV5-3 CARSFLGPRYQETQYF
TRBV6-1 CASSVRQSTDTQYF
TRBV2 CASSGLEKFGTQYF
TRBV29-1 CSAVGSTTGELFF
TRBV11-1 CASSLGVSYNEQFF
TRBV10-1 CARTPGVASGRRPYEQYF
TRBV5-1 CASRKLAGGPHEQFF
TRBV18 CASSPWTEGNKNYGYTF
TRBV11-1 CASSQTSGSYEQYF
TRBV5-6 CASSSRWGVYEQYF
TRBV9 CASSSGRQQGYGYTF
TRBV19 CASSIDRGSYNEQFF
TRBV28 CASSTDPNEKLFF
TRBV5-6 CASSVLAGDRDVEQFF
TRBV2 CASRGEGEQYF
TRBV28 CASFPGDASYEQYF
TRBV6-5 CASSRDTLIQPQHF
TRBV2 CASTTGGGYTF
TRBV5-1 CASSLLSETQYF
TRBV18 CASSLSKNYGYTF
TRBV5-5 CASSSNVRRNTEAFF
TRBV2 CASSPGTGLTDTQYF
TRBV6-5 CASSPAETGELFF
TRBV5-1 CASSLSQGLEQFF
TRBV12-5 CASGTGVVWNNEQFF
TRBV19 CASSPGGFYEQYF
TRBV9 CASSVGGGVNIQYF
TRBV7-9 CASSEGLAGYEQYF
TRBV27 CASSSMGRTNEKLFF
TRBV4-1 CASRGGSSYNEQFF
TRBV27 CASSFARGGYEQYF